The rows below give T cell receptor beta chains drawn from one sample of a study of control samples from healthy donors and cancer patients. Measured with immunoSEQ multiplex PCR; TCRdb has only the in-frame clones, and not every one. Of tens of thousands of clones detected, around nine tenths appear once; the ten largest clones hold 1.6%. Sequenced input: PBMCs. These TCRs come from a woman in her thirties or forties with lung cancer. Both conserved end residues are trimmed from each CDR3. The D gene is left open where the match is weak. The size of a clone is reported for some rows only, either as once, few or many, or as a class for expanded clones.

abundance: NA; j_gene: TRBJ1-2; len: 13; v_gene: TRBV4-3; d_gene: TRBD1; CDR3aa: ASSQDLRGNYGYT
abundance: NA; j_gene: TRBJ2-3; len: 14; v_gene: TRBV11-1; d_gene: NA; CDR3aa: ASSLQLVGGGDTQY
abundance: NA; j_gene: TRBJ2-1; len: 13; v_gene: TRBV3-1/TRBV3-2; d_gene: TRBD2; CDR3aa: ASSLGGTQGREQF
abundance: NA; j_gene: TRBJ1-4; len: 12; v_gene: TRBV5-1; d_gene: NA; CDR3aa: ASSLGQGGEKLF
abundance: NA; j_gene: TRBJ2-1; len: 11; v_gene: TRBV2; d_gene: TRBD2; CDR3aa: ASSVERGGEQF
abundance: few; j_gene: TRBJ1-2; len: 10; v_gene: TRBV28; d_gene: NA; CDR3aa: ASSLMRVGYT
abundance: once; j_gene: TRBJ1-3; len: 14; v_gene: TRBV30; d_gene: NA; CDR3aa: AWPLAGNFSGNTIY
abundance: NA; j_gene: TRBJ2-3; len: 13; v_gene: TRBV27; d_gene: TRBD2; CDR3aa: ASSLSSGNTDTQY
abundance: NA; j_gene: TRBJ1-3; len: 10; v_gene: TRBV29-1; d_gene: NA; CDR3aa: SVDGLGNTIY
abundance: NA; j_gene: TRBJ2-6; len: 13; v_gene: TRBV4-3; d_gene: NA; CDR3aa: ASSQVQGGANVLT
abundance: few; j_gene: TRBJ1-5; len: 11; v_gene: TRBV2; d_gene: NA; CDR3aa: ASQGGDNQPQH
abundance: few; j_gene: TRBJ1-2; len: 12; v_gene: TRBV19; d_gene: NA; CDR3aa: ASREGGETWGYT
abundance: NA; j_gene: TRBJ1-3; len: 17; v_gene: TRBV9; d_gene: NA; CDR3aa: ASSPRQGGAISSGNTIY
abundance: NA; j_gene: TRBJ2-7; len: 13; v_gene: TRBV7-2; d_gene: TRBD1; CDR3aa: ASSTVQGPQYEQY
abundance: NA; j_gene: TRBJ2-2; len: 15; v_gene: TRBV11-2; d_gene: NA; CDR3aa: ASSLRGDGGNTGELF
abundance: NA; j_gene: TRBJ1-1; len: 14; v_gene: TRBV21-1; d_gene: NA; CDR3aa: ASSKRAARMYTEAF
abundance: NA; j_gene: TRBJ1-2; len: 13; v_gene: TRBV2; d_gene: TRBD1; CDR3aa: ASRIDRVAYYGYT
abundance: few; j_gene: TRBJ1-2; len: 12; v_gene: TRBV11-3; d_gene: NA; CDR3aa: ASSLGSRLDGYT
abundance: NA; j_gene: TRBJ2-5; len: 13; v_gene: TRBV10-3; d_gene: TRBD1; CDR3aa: AISTPGQGAETQY
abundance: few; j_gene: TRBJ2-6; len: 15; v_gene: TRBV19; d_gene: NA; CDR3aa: ASSLQGGSSGANVLT
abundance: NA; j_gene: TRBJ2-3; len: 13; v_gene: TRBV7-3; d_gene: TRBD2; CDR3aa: ASSLNGGSTDTQY
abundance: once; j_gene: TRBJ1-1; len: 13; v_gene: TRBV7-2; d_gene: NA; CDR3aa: ASSLGTALDTEAF
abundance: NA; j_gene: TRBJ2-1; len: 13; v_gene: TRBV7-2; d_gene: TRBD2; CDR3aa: ASSSTSGGGKEQF
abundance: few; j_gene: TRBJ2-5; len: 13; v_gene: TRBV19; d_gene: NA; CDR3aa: ASSINIGPQETQY
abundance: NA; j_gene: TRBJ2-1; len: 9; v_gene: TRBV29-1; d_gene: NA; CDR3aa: SVDSTDEQF
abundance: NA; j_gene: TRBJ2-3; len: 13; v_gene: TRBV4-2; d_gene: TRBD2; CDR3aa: ASSLSGGSTDTQY
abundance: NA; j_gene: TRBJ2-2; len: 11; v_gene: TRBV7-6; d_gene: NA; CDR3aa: ASSLLGTGELF
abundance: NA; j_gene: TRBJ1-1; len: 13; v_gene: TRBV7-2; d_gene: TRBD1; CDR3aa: ASILITGANTEAF
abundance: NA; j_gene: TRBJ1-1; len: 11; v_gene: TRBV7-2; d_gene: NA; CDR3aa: ASSLGVSTEAF
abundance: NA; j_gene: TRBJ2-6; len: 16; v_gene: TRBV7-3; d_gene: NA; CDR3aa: ASSKPSTGLAGANVLT
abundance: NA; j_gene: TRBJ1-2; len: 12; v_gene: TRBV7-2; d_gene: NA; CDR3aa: ASSFQQVVYGYT
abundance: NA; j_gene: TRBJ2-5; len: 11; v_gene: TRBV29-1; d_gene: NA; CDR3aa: SVERIIGETQY
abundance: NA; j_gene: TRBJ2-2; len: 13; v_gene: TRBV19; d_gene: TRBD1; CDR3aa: ASSRNRGQTGELF
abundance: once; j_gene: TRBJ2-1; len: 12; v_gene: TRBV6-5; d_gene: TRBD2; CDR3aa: ASVASGGYNEQF
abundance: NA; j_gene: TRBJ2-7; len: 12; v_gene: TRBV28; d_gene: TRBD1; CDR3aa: ASRPDRVVYEQY
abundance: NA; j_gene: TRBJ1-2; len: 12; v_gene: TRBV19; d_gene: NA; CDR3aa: ASSQSRDSYGYT
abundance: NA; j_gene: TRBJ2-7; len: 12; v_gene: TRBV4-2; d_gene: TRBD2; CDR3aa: ASSPGLTTYEQY
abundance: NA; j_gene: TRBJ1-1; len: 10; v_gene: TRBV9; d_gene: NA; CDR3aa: ASSVVRGIPF